This T cell receptor (beta chain) comes out of a study of T cell responses to AZD1222 COVID-19 vaccine (dated by TCRdb to the early 2020s). For the study in its entirety: AZD1222 recipients with second doses at about 4 weeks or about 12 weeks were pooled, because spike-specific TCR depth and breadth did not differ between schedules. Enrollment into the trials was organized by age into subgroups of 18-55, 56-69 and 70-plus years, and those subgroups contained approximately 150, 30 and 60 TCR-sequenced participants, respectively. A total of approximately 250 trial participants underwent TCR sequencing, of whom under 220 had received two doses of AZD1222 and about 25 had received two doses of the MenACWY control vaccine.

On the study overall, not on this receptor specifically: Participants were mostly white British and included more females than males, and it was suggested by the authors that clonal diversity may have been underestimated. The whole spike protein was spanned by vaccine-associated CD4 TCRs, and dominant responses were seen in regions 160-218 and 743-854. In the small 56-69-year group, the increase in depth fell short of significance, most likely because of low power. Conclusions about previously exposed vaccinees were limited because only five to seven AZD1222 recipients were SARS-CoV-2 seropositive at baseline. Reportedly, close to half of the unique spike-specific TCRs recognized epitopes lying outside the regions that are mutated in the B.1.351 and B.1.1.7 variants. After two AZD1222 doses, spike-specific TCR breadth and depth were significantly higher than at day 0 and than in MenACWY recipients. Because no day 14 peak-response samples were available, repertoires were characterized only after the peak T cell response.

In this sample, this clone turned up once. The antigen this receptor binds is unknown. One base away there is no much larger clone; base qualities are not given. In the paper's terms, the time point label means: baseline before first vaccination. Vaccinee samples were obtained from the UK trials COV001 and COV002, which included a single-blind randomized controlled phase 2/3 trial of AZD1222 (ChAdOx1 nCoV-19) in healthy adults. Trial participant PBMC samples were collected at day 0 and day 28 after the second dose for TCRbeta chain sequencing. The CDR3 regions of human TCRbeta chains were subjected to immunosequencing. The published analysis was carried out like this. Repertoire TCRs were matched against a reference library of SARS-CoV-2-specific TCRs generated with the MIRA antigen-specificity platform. Breadth was defined as the fraction of unique TCRs that were SARS-CoV-2-associated, and depth was defined as the fraction of total T cells that were SARS-CoV-2-associated. Using the MIRA data, each spike-specific TCR was assigned both to the spike region to which the TCR was reactive and to a CD4 or CD8 class. Log10-transformed breadth and depth values were compared by one-way ANOVA with Sidak's multiple comparisons tests. TCRdb holds this immuneACCESS table with in-frame rearrangements only. Some clones are missing; in checked studies, unresolved V genes explain under half, and the rest has no known cause. V, J and clone size were drawn from that table, and D and trimming were deduced from the DNA. The sample profile shows over 100,000 clones; about 80% of them were found once. The ten largest clonotypes hold around 9.9% of the sample.

Relative to germline, V is 1 base shorter and J is 3 bases shorter, with 13 bases between their ends. From the germline V gene, CDR1 is MDHEN and CDR2 is SYDVKM. The cysteine opens and the phenylalanine closes a CDR3 of 16 amino acids. Only the CDR3 DNA stays, 48 bases, in frame from base 1. The specimen comprised peripheral blood, sampled on day 0 of AZD1222 vaccination. The rearrangement joined TRBV28 to TRBJ1-5, and perhaps TRBD1 as D gene, on 5 matching bases. This sequence originates from an adult in good health. The DNA sequence is given as TGTGCCAGCAGTTTATTGGTGGGGGGTGACAATCAGCCCCAGCATTTT. Translated, it reads CASSLLVGGDNQPQHF.